This T cell receptor (beta chain) was captured by sequencing in a study of spatial heterogeneity in lung cancer (dated by TCRdb to between 2019 and 2020). In terms of the full investigation: More beta-chain than alpha-chain transcripts were consistently detected, likely reflecting higher beta-chain transcript abundance. In the raw uncorrected reads, each unique combination of TCR and UMI appeared more than ten times on average. The study quantitatively compared TCR alpha and beta repertoires across multiple tumor regions, matched nontumor lung and blood in non-small cell lung cancer. Nonsynonymous mutation counts, determined by whole-exome sequencing of tumor tissue, were related to TCR repertoire features. At surgery, hundreds of tumor regions, around 67 matched nontumor lung samples and 56 PBMC samples were TCR-sequenced for both alpha and beta chains. What the authors observed across the whole study: Ubiquitous expanded tumor TCRs were found in blood more often at tumor resection than at routine follow-up. Confirming at a functional level the hypothesis that regional TCRs recognize regional mutations was considered to require additional single-cell paired TCR alpha and beta sequencing.

This clonotype was seen a handful of times. No cognate antigen has been identified for it. Per-base qualities were not stored, and no clone one base away is much larger. The CDR3 holds 13 amino acids from the cysteine to the phenylalanine. CDR3 DNA is the only sequence kept; it has 39 bases, read in frame from the first base. V is clipped by 5 bases and J by 7 bases, and the sequence between their germline boundaries is 12 bases long. The germline V gene encodes CDR1 MNHEY and CDR2 SVGAGI. The time point tag for this specimen amounts to: sample taken at primary tumor resection. Without any cell sorting, TCR sequencing was performed on whole RNA extracted either from tumor and nontumor lung tissue or from cryopreserved PBMC samples. Samples were obtained from approximately 70 patients with early-stage, untreated non-small cell lung cancer from the lung TRACERx cohort. Only patients for whom sufficient RNA was available from at least two tumor regions were selected for TCR sequencing.

Receptors were amplified or captured by 5' RACE. This sample was sequenced with a NextSeq 500. In the TCR library protocol, a unique molecular identifier was attached to each TCR cDNA molecule so that PCR and sequencing errors could be corrected. As for how the authors treated the data: TCR identification, UMI-based error correction and CDR3 extraction were performed with Decombinator tools. Expanded TCRs were defined as those above a frequency of 2 per 1,000, corresponding to the top 1% of the tumor frequency distribution. Renyi diversity was calculated using the R vegan package after each repertoire was subsampled 100 times to 5,000 TCRs. To build CDR3 similarity networks, amino acid triplet string-kernel similarity was used, and CDR3s were connected when their pairwise similarity was above 0.82. In TCRdb, the public reads were trimmed at Q25 with fastp and aligned with MiXCR, with productive beta chains retained. Rows are combined by CDR3 protein, so each entry shows the most common genes and DNA. TCRdb, rather than the study authors, made the V and J calls. The sample table holds about 48,000 distinct CDR3 sequences, of which roughly 5.7% were seen once. Jointly, the top ten make up around 10% of the sample.

The sample here was PBMCs, taken at surgery. The origin of this receptor is a male donor with early-stage non-small cell lung cancer. Recombination linked TRBV6-5 to TRBJ1-5; confidence is insufficient to name the D gene. The nucleotide sequence is TGTGCCAGCAGTCCCTCCTCCCACCAGCCCCAGCATTTT. Its coded protein is CASSPSSHQPQHF.